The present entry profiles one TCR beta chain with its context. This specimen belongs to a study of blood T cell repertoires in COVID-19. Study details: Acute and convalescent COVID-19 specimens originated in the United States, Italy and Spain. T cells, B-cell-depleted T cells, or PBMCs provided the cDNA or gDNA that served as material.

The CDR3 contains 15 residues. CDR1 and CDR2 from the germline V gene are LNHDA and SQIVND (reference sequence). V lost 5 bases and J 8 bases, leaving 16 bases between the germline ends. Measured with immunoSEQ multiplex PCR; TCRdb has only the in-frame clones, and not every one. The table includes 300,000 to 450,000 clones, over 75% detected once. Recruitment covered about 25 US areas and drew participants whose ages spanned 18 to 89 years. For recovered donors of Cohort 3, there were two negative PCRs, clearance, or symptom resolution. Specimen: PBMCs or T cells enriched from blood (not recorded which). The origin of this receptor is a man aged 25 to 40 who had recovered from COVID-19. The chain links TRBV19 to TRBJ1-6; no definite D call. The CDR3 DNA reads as TGTGCCAGTAGTGGCCGGGGAGATGTGGATTCACCCCTCCACTTT. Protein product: CASSGRGDVDSPLHF.